These T cell receptor beta chains were read from a single sample in a study of blood T cell repertoires in COVID-19. Using immunoSEQ multiplex PCR, the repertoire was profiled, and TCRdb retains in-frame clones only, with some absent. The profile shows approximately 440,000 clones, 87% of them singletons. Input material: PBMCs or T cells enriched from blood (not recorded which). These receptors were taken from a woman between 18 and 29 years old who had recovered from COVID-19. Both conserved end residues are part of each CDR3. The order of the fields is CDR3 length, V gene, CDR3 protein.

>14|TRBV7-9
CASSSRQGEEKLFF
>18|TRBV5-1
CAGSSTLDPRGSSYEQYF
>15|TRBV5-4
CASSPGGTGFSPLHF
>17|TRBV10-3
CAISDSNIGGKGEKLFF
>13|TRBV30
CAWSLKGAGELFF
>15|TRBV7-8
CASTPRTSSQETQYF
>14|TRBV4-1
CASSQGAGLYEQYF
>13|TRBV11-3
CASSLVVEQAQFF
>16|TRBV5-5
CASSFTASGATDTQYF
>15|TRBV9
CASSVDARVGGELFF
>16|TRBV4-2
CASSQESGTPYTEAFF
>17|TRBV2
CASSEKHPYSYNSPLHF
>15|TRBV30
CAWSDDSVSFYGYTF
>20|TRBV13
CASSPGPELAGGRFTGELFF
>12|TRBV30
CAWSYNTGELFF
>15|TRBV6-9
CATRGPGGKMYEQYF
>17|TRBV9
CASSARSGGDYTDTQYF
>14|TRBV7-2
CASSQTGSTGELFF
>17|TRBV27
CASSYGGHPLSYNEQFF
>16|TRBV5-1
CASSLAVGGGTGELFF
>14|TRBV28
CASNSAVAWDTQYF
>18|TRBV4-2
CASSPEESSGRANQPQHF
>15|TRBV4-1
CASSQVGLTFSGYTF
>14|TRBV19
CASSVDRKVTEAFF
>14|TRBV7-9
CASSLTGVAGKLFF
>15|TRBV2
CASSEEGLNTGELFF
>18|TRBV7-6
CASSHIAGGLSSYNEQFF
>15|TRBV9
CASSPLPGGQYEQYF
>14|TRBV5-6
CASSLVLQGHGYTF
>11|TRBV30
CAWGIGGDQHF
>16|TRBV2
CASSVGLAEGTDTQYF
>17|TRBV7-7
CASSPALSVAGYNEQFF
>15|TRBV28
CASSTTGQIDEKLFF
>13|TRBV30
CAWREGRSYGYTF
>15|TRBV6-5
CASSHTGEAGNTIYF
>10|TRBV28
CASRRGSYTF
>14|TRBV5-1
CASSLARVGTEAFF
>13|TRBV9
CASGPEGAGELFF
>13|TRBV3-1/TRBV3-2
CASSPTGSTEAFF